This T cell receptor (beta chain) was found in a study of circulating and synovial CD4+ cells in juvenile arthritis. Clones were sequenced by immunoSEQ multiplex PCR, and TCRdb holds only the in-frame ones, with some missing. The table includes fewer than 40,000 clones, nearly 97% detected once. The V gene lost 2 bases and the J gene lost 8 bases, with 12 bases spanning the gap. Per the germline V gene, CDR1 is SGHTA and CDR2 is FQGNSA. This CDR3 is built from 13 residues. Sequences were obtained from CD4+ T cells from blood. The receptor's source is a human donor with juvenile idiopathic arthritis. The rearrangement joins TRBV7-2 to TRBJ1-2; D is unresolved. DNA for the CDR3: TGTGCCAGCAGCTTAAGTTTAACGGGGGGCTACACCTTC. Its translation is CASSLSLTGGYTF.